A selection of T cell receptor beta chains follows, all from one sample in a study of cytomegalovirus exposure and HLA in healthy donors. The table came from immunoSEQ multiplex PCR; TCRdb's copy has only in-frame clones and leaves some out. Of approximately 220,000 clones in the sample, less than 85% were seen once. Specimen: PBMCs. The receptors stem from a man younger than 35 in good health and CMV-seronegative. Both conserved end residues are part of each CDR3. Each record gives: clone size, D gene, J gene, V gene, CDR3 DNA, CDR3 protein. A D gene is named only where the DNA matches it firmly. The listing skips clone size in some rows; elsewhere it reads once, few, many or a size class.

size: -; D: -; J: TRBJ1-3; V: TRBV6-1; DNA: TGTGCCAGCAGTGTCGGGGGTGGTGGAAACACCATATATTTT; CDR3: CASSVGGGGNTIYF
size: -; D: -; J: TRBJ2-7; V: TRBV6-1; DNA: TGTGCCAGCAGTTTCACAGGGAGCTCCTACGAGCAGTACTTC; CDR3: CASSFTGSSYEQYF
size: few; D: -; J: TRBJ2-7; V: TRBV28; DNA: TGTGCCAGCAGATTTAGGTCAGGGCGTTTCTCCTACGAGCAGTACTTC; CDR3: CASRFRSGRFSYEQYF
size: few; D: -; J: TRBJ2-7; V: TRBV13; DNA: TGTGCCAGCAGCTCAAGCCCAGGGTATGTCGACGAGCAGTACTTC; CDR3: CASSSSPGYVDEQYF
size: -; D: -; J: TRBJ2-3; V: TRBV27; DNA: TGTGCCAGCAGTTTTAAGGGGCCAGATACGCAGTATTTT; CDR3: CASSFKGPDTQYF
size: -; D: -; J: TRBJ1-1; V: TRBV30; DNA: TGTGCCTGTGTTGGGGACTACACTGAAGCTTTCTTT; CDR3: CACVGDYTEAFF
size: -; D: -; J: TRBJ2-1; V: TRBV5-1; DNA: TGCGCCAGCAGCTTGGAGCCGGCGGACTACAATGAGCAGTTCTTC; CDR3: CASSLEPADYNEQFF
size: -; D: -; J: TRBJ2-7; V: TRBV11-2; DNA: TGTGCCAGCAGCTGGGCCAACGAGCAGTACTTC; CDR3: CASSWANEQYF
size: -; D: -; J: TRBJ2-7; V: TRBV2; DNA: TGTGCCAGCAGTGAAAACCCAGGGGCAGGCGAGCAGTACTTC; CDR3: CASSENPGAGEQYF
size: -; D: TRBD1; J: TRBJ1-4; V: TRBV28; DNA: TGTGCCAGCAGTTCTCCCGGACAGGGGGATGAAAAACTGTTTTTT; CDR3: CASSSPGQGDEKLFF
size: -; D: -; J: TRBJ2-7; V: TRBV29-1; DNA: TGCAGCGCCATTGCGCGGAGCTCCTACGAGCAGTACTTC; CDR3: CSAIARSSYEQYF
size: -; D: TRBD1; J: TRBJ1-4; V: TRBV6-1; DNA: TGTGCCAGCAGGCAGACAGGGGCTGAAAAACTGTTTTTT; CDR3: CASRQTGAEKLFF
size: once; D: -; J: TRBJ2-7; V: TRBV4-1; DNA: TGCGCCAGCAGGCAAGATCCGGGATCCATGGGCGAGCAGTACTTC; CDR3: CASRQDPGSMGEQYF
size: -; D: -; J: TRBJ2-7; V: TRBV6-5; DNA: TGTGCCAGCAGTTACGGCGGAGGCTCCTACGAGCAGTACTTC; CDR3: CASSYGGGSYEQYF
size: -; D: TRBD1; J: TRBJ1-2; V: TRBV5-5; DNA: TGTGCCAGCAGCTTGGAACAGGGGTACGGCTATGGCTACACCTTC; CDR3: CASSLEQGYGYGYTF
size: once; D: TRBD2; J: TRBJ2-3; V: TRBV7-9; DNA: TGTGCCAGCAGCGAATCGGGGGGGGATACGCAGTATTTT; CDR3: CASSESGGDTQYF
size: -; D: TRBD1; J: TRBJ2-1; V: TRBV28; DNA: TGTGCCAGCAGTCCTCCCGGGACAGTAACCGAAGCCTACAATGAGCAGTTCTTC; CDR3: CASSPPGTVTEAYNEQFF
size: -; D: -; J: TRBJ2-1; V: TRBV9; DNA: TGTGCCAGCAGCGTAGGTATTACCCCCGGGGTGCATGAGCAGTTCTTC; CDR3: CASSVGITPGVHEQFF
size: -; D: -; J: TRBJ2-1; V: TRBV19; DNA: TGTGCCAGTAGTGGGGACTTCTCCTACAATGAGCAGTTCTTC; CDR3: CASSGDFSYNEQFF
size: -; D: TRBD1; J: TRBJ2-7; V: TRBV7-2; DNA: TGTGCCAGCAGCTTAATGCAGGGGGCACATTACGAGCAGTACTTC; CDR3: CASSLMQGAHYEQYF
size: -; D: TRBD1; J: TRBJ1-2; V: TRBV7-3; DNA: TGTGCCAGCAGCCCCCATCCCACAGGGGCAGACCGAGCTGGCTACACCTTC; CDR3: CASSPHPTGADRAGYTF
size: -; D: TRBD1; J: TRBJ2-1; V: TRBV10-1; DNA: TGCGCCAGCAGTGATCCGCAGGGGGTATCGAATGAGCAGTTCTTC; CDR3: CASSDPQGVSNEQFF
size: -; D: TRBD2; J: TRBJ2-7; V: TRBV9; DNA: TGTGCCAGCAGCCCGGGGGGTTTCTACGAGCAGTACTTC; CDR3: CASSPGGFYEQYF
size: -; D: TRBD2; J: TRBJ2-2; V: TRBV19; DNA: TGTGCCAGTAGTATTGGACTAGCGGGAGCTGGGGAGCTGTTTTTT; CDR3: CASSIGLAGAGELFF
size: -; D: -; J: TRBJ2-3; V: TRBV7-3; DNA: TGTGCCAGCAGTTCGGGACATCTCACAGATACGCAGTATTTT; CDR3: CASSSGHLTDTQYF
size: -; D: -; J: TRBJ1-1; V: TRBV2; DNA: TGTGCCACCCAAGGTTTCCCGGGGACTGAAGCTTTCTTT; CDR3: CATQGFPGTEAFF
size: -; D: TRBD2; J: TRBJ2-7; V: TRBV2; DNA: TGTGCCAGCAGACTGACTAGCGGGAGGCAACTCTCTCGCGAGCAGTACTTC; CDR3: CASRLTSGRQLSREQYF
size: few; D: TRBD1; J: TRBJ2-7; V: TRBV18; DNA: TGTGCCAGCTCACCACCGGGACAGACCTACGAGCAGTACTTC; CDR3: CASSPPGQTYEQYF
size: -; D: -; J: TRBJ1-1; V: TRBV2; DNA: TGTGCCAGCAGCACCGGGATCATGAACACTGAAGCTTTCTTT; CDR3: CASSTGIMNTEAFF